The 2 T cell receptor beta chains below were found in one sample sequenced in a study of beta chain features in type 1 diabetes. The whole isolated RNA underwent reverse transcription, so sequencing captured expressed TCRB transcripts. Profiled with immunoSEQ multiplex PCR; TCRdb holds only in-frame clones, not every one. The sample yields fewer than 900,000 clones, roughly 15% seen once. The sequencing sample was made of naive CD4+ T cells from blood. The receptors come from a woman aged 18-29 years in good health.

The chain is built from TRBV6-4 and TRBJ2-7; 10 nucleotides align to TRBD2. The CDR3 length is 16 residues. Germline CDR1 is MRHNA and CDR2 is SNTAGT. After removal of 5 bases from V and 2 bases from J, the junction contained 9 bases not matched to a gene. The CDR3 nucleotides read TGTGCCAGCAGTTGGTCTCAAAGCGGGAGGGCCTACGAGCAGTACTTC. Amino acid sequence: CASSWSQSGRAYEQYF.

This clone was recorded a few times. CDR3 coding DNA: TGTGCCAGTAGCCCTCCGGGACAGGGGAACACCGGGGAGCTGTTTTTT. Translating gives CASSPPGQGNTGELFF. V usage is TRBV19 and J usage is TRBJ2-2; the match to TRBD1 covers 9 bases. The CDR3 has 16 residues. V was clipped by 6 bases and J by 1 base; unmatched bases: 6. Per germline, CDR1 LNHDA and CDR2 SQIVND (reference sequence).